The entry below describes one T cell receptor beta chain. As yet, its antigen is unknown. Cells defined as naive were viable CD3+CD4+ or CD3+CD8+ and CCR7+CD45RA+CD45RO-CD95-CD27+CD28+. Peripheral blood was collected from the related graft donor on the marrow donation day. This record belongs to a study of T cells after posttransplantation cyclophosphamide. General study results and limits: Later post-transplant blood repertoires were often dominated by donor CD8+ memory clones. Tissue-infiltrating T cells from skin or gut overlapped little with blood T cells. After PTCy, TRB diversity resembled that of CNI/methotrexate controls.

CDR1 is LNHDA and CDR2 is SQIVND in the germline V gene (reference sequence). The CDR3 sequence is 13 residues long. V lost 2 bases to trimming and J lost 2 bases, with 6 bases between them. Assay: immunoSEQ multiplex PCR; the TCRdb copy retains only in-frame clones and omits some. The sample lists over 15,000 clones, 85% to 95% occurring once. Sequencing was performed on naive CD4+ T cells sorted from blood. J is TRBJ2-5 and V is TRBV19; D gene uncertain. The receptor's source is a woman aged 45-60 years in good health and a related stem cell transplant donor. The CDR3 reads CASSIQVQETQYF. Written as DNA, the CDR3 is TGTGCCAGTAGTATACAGGTACAAGAGACCCAGTACTTC. The full variable domain, with the rest looked up from reference TRBV19 and TRBJ2-5, is DGGITQSPKYLFRKEGQNVTLSCEQNLNHDAMYWYRQDPGQGLRLIYYSQIVNDFQKGDIAEGYSVSREKKESFPLTVTSAQKNPTAFYLCASSIQVQETQYFGPGTRLLVL.